The clone carrying this TCR beta chain has a count of ten or more. Its specificity is unknown. This record belongs to a study of T cells in Graves' hyperthyroidism and ophthalmopathy. Trimming at V came to 0 bases and at J to 7 bases, leaving 16 bases not matched to a gene. This CDR3 contains 18 residues. CDR1 is DFQATT, CDR2 SNEGSKA, per germline (reference sequence). Every diagnosis used clinical symptoms, serum thyroxine and TRAb, thyroid ultrasound and orbital computed tomography. Overall study results and limits: Most clonotypes expanded in the thyroid (above 0.001) were also present in blood. Prediction of ophthalmopathy progression came a median around 7.1 months pre-onset. Ophthalmopathy and stable hyperthyroidism were separated by a 13 V-J model.

From RNA transcripts, TCR beta CDR3 regions were amplified. With the HTBI primer set, the TCR CDR3 went through a first round of RT-PCR. TCRdb used MiXCR to reprocess the multiplex PCR reads, holding one entry per CDR3 protein. The repertoire holds over 500,000 distinct CDR3 sequences, with about 16% as singletons. The material sequenced was blood. The rearrangement joins TRBV20-1 to TRBJ2-1, with 9 bases identical to TRBD2. This TCR was sampled from a woman aged 25-40 years with Graves' ophthalmopathy. The CDR3: CSARDVRAGGYYGNEQFF. The CDR3 DNA sequence: TGCAGTGCTAGAGATGTACGGGCGGGAGGGTATTATGGGAATGAGCAGTTCTTC.